This T cell receptor beta chain was captured in a study of spatial heterogeneity in lung cancer. Study at large: More beta-chain than alpha-chain sequences were consistently detected.

V lost 3 bases and J 6 bases, leaving 11 bases between the germline ends. This CDR3 comprises 14 residues. CDR1 and CDR2 from the germline V gene are SEHNR and FQNEAQ (reference sequence). Regarding this clonotype: Its antigen remains unidentified.

Unique molecular identifiers, one per molecule, were present on every TCR cDNA molecule. TCRdb independently ran MiXCR on the 5' RACE reads; one entry per CDR3 protein. The table lists some 13,000 distinct CDR3 sequences, about 4% of them singletons. Study conclusions and caveats: One measure, the expanded intratumoral alpha and beta TCR count, tracked tumor mutation counts.

The time point here: sample taken at primary tumor resection. Whole RNA, which was extracted from tumor, nontumor lung tissue or frozen PBMC, was sequenced without any cell sorting. The chain employs TRBV7-9 and TRBJ2-2; D unresolved. This TCR derives from a male donor with early-stage non-small cell lung cancer. This specimen was lung tumor tissue, taken at surgery. CDR3 protein: CASSFGFGSGELFF. As DNA, the CDR3 is TGTGCCAGCAGCTTTGGGTTTGGTTCCGGGGAGCTGTTTTTT.